This T cell receptor beta chain was retrieved from a study of cytomegalovirus exposure and HLA in healthy donors. Study context: 81% of around 400 genotyped donors fell in the Caucasian-associated ancestry cluster. Overall study findings and caveats: Usually a TCR sequence was rare, but some public TCRs were found in many donors. The study had only CMV serostatus as immune exposure information.

Trimming stripped 6 bases from V and 0 bases from J, with 20 bases between. This CDR3 contains 17 residues. Germline CDR1 reads MDHEN; CDR2 reads SYDVKM. This clone was seen a handful of times. Its specificity is unknown. PCR primers comprised 60 Vbeta and 13 Jbeta primers. The assay was immunoSEQ multiplex PCR, and TCRdb's table has in-frame clones only and misses some. The sample contains roughly 130,000 clones, about 80% of which appear only once. Sequenced material: PBMCs. The V and J genes are TRBV28 and TRBJ1-2; D is perhaps TRBD1 (5 bases). This clonotype originated in a man aged 40-55 years in good health and CMV-seronegative. CDR3 region: CASSPRGAGAANYGYTF. The CDR3 nucleotides read TGTGCCAGCAGCCCCCGTGGGGCAGGTGCAGCTAACTATGGCTACACCTTC.